The subject of this entry is one TCR beta chain. The data originate from a study of blood T cell repertoires in COVID-19. Across the study: Sites in the United States, Italy and Spain provided acute and convalescent COVID-19 samples. Sample material is recorded as cDNA or gDNA derived from T cells, B-cell-depleted T cells, or PBMCs.

V gave up 5 bases and J gave up 6 bases; unmatched junction bases: 8. The CDR3 extends over 16 amino acids. Germline CDR1 and CDR2: SEHNR and FQNEAQ (reference sequence). Original data processing: Quantification of nucleated cells was approximated via reference gene primer amplification. TCRdb's copy holds only in-frame clones and misses some; the assay was immunoSEQ multiplex PCR. V and J calls and clone size are as listed in that table; D and trimming were resolved from the DNA. Seen here are 250,000 to 300,000 clones, about nine tenths observed once, and the top ten hold roughly 0.92%. Sequenced input: peripheral blood. The chain links TRBV7-9 to TRBJ2-2; TRBD1 matches 11 bases. This TCR was recovered from a woman in her thirties or forties who had recovered from COVID-19. The CDR3: CASSPRTGGYAGELFF. The DNA of the CDR3 is TGTGCCAGCAGCCCCCGGACAGGGGGCTATGCCGGGGAGCTGTTTTTT.